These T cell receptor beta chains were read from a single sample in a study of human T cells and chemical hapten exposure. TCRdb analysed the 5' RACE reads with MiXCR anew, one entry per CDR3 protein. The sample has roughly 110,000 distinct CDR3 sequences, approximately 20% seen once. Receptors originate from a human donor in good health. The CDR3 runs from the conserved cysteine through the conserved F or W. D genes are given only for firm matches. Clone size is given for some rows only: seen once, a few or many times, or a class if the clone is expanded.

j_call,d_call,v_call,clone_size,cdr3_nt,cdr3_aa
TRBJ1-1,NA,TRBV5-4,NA,TGTGCCAGCAGCTTGGGACACAAGCTGAACACTGAAGCTTTCTTT,CASSLGHKLNTEAFF
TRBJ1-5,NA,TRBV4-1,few,TGCGCCAGCAGCCAAGTATGGGGAGCGAGGGGCAATCAGCCCCAGCATTTT,CASSQVWGARGNQPQHF
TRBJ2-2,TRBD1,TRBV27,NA,TGTGCCAGCAGAGGGACAGGGCGGAACACCGGGGAGCTGTTTTTT,CASRGTGRNTGELFF
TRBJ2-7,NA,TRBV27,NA,TGTGCCACCGCGAGGGACGCCTACGAGCAGTACTTC,CATARDAYEQYF
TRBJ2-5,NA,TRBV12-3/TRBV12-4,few,TGTGCCAGCAGCCCCGCCCGAAAGGAGACCCAGTACTTC,CASSPARKETQYF
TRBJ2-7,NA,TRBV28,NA,TGTGCCAGCAGTTTATTCCCGACTAGATCCCACATAGAGCAGTACTTC,CASSLFPTRSHIEQYF
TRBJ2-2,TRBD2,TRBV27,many,TGTGCCAGCAGAGGGTTTGTGGGAGGGGACGGGGAGCTGTTTTTT,CASRGFVGGDGELFF
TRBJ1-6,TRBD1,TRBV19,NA,TGTGCCAGTAGTACCCGGGACAGGGGACGAGAGAATTCACCCCTCCACTTT,CASSTRDRGRENSPLHF
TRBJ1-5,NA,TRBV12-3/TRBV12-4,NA,TGTGCCAGCAGGAGACAGAACGGCAATCAGCCCCAGCATTTT,CASRRQNGNQPQHF
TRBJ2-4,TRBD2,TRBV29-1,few,TGCAGCGTTGCCGAGACGGGACTAGCGGGAGGAGGGGTAGCCAAAAACATTCAGTACTTC,CSVAETGLAGGGVAKNIQYF
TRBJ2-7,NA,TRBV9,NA,TGTGCCAGCACCCCCCAGGGAGGTAAGATCTACGAGCAGTACTTC,CASTPQGGKIYEQYF
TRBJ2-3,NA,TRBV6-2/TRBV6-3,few,TGTGCCGTCGGGAGCTCCCGCACAGATACGCAGTATTTT,CAVGSSRTDTQYF
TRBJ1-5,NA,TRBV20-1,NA,TGCAGTGCTTCCGGCGACGGGAACAATCAGCCCCAGCATTTT,CSASGDGNNQPQHF
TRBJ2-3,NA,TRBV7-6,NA,TGTGCCAGCAGCCCACGGACTCCACGGACTGGAACAGATACGCAGTATTTT,CASSPRTPRTGTDTQYF
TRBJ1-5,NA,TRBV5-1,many,TGCGCCAGCAGCACGGGACCGAATCAGCCCCAGCATTTT,CASSTGPNQPQHF
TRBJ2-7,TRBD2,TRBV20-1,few,TGCAGTGCTAGGTCGACTAGCGGACTCTACGAGCAGTACTTC,CSARSTSGLYEQYF
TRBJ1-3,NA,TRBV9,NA,TGTGCCAGCAGCGTAGGATTCGGACCTGGAAACACCATATATTTT,CASSVGFGPGNTIYF
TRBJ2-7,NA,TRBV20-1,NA,TGCAGTGCTAGTGGGTCCTTGCACTACGAGCAGTACTTC,CSASGSLHYEQYF
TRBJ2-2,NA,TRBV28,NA,TGTGCCAGCAGTCTTAGCGGAGCGAACACCGGGGAGCTGTTTTTT,CASSLSGANTGELFF
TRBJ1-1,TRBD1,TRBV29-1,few,TGCAGCGTCAGGGGGGGGGGCACTGAAGCTTTCTTT,CSVRGGGTEAFF
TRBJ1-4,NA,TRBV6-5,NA,TGTGCCAGCAAGACAGCTGTTAATGAAAAACTGTTTTTT,CASKTAVNEKLFF
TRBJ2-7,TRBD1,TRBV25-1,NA,TGTGCCAGCAGCCAACAGGGGGCAAGGCAGTACTTC,CASSQQGARQYF
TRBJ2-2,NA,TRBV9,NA,TGTGCCAGCAGCGTAGGCGGGGCGGCCGGGGAGCTGTTTTTT,CASSVGGAAGELFF
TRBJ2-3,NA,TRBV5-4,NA,TGTGCCAGCAGCTTGAAGAGCCACACAGATACGCAGTATTTT,CASSLKSHTDTQYF
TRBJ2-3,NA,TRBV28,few,TGTGCCAGCGGCGGGGTCCATAGCACAGATACGCAGTATTTT,CASGGVHSTDTQYF
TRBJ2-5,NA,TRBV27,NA,TGTGCCAGCAGTTTAGCGGACAGACCCCGAGAGACCCAGTACTTC,CASSLADRPRETQYF
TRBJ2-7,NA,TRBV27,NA,TGTGCCAGCCTCTCCTTGGGGCAGGGGCTAGCCTACGAGCAGTACTTC,CASLSLGQGLAYEQYF
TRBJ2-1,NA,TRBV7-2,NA,TGTGCCAGCAGCTTAAGGGGGAGAATCAATGAGCAGTTCTTC,CASSLRGRINEQFF
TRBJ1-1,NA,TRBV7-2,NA,TGTGCCAGCAGCCGTAAAGGACAGAGGACGAACACTGAAGCTTTCTTT,CASSRKGQRTNTEAFF
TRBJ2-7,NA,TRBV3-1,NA,TGTGCCAGCAGCCAAGCTCACGAGCGGTACTTC,CASSQAHERYF
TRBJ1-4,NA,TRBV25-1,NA,TGTGCCAGCAGTACAGGGTCGAGTATAGGTGAAAAACTGTTTTTT,CASSTGSSIGEKLFF
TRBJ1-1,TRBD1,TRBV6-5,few,TGTGCCAGCAGAACCGGGACAGGGGGATGGGGCACTGAAGCTTTCTTT,CASRTGTGGWGTEAFF
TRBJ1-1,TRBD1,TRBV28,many,TGTGCCAGCAGTTTCGGACAGGGGGCGGTTGTAGCTTTCTTT,CASSFGQGAVVAFF
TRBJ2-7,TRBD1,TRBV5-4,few,TGTGCCAGCAGCTTGTCGGGACAGGGGATGGCCTCCTACGAGCAGTACTTC,CASSLSGQGMASYEQYF
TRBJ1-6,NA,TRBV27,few,TGTGCCAGCAGTTTATCTTATAATTCACCCCTCCACTTT,CASSLSYNSPLHF
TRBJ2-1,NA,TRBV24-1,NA,TGTGCCACCAGCGGCCAGGATTACTACAATGAGCAGTTCTTC,CATSGQDYYNEQFF
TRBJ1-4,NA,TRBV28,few,TGTGCCAGCAGTTTGAGCGGGGCGGGTGAAAAACTGTTTTTT,CASSLSGAGEKLFF
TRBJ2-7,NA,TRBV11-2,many,TGTGCCAGCAGCTTAGAGCGGGGCAGGCAGTACTTC,CASSLERGRQYF
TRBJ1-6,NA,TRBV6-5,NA,TGTGCCAGCAGTTACTCGCCCAGAAATTCACCCCTCCACTTT,CASSYSPRNSPLHF
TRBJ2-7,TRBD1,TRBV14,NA,TGTGCCAGCAGCCCCTGGGACAGGGGCTACGAGCAGTACTTC,CASSPWDRGYEQYF
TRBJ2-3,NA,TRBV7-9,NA,TGTGCCAGCAGCAGCCGGGACTCTAATACGCAGTATTTT,CASSSRDSNTQYF
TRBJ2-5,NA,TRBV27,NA,TGTGCCAGCAGTTTAATTTTAGGGGGCCAAGAGACCCAGTACTTC,CASSLILGGQETQYF
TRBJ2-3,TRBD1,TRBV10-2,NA,TGCGCCAGCAGTGTTACAGGGGCCTACACAGATACGCAGTATTTT,CASSVTGAYTDTQYF